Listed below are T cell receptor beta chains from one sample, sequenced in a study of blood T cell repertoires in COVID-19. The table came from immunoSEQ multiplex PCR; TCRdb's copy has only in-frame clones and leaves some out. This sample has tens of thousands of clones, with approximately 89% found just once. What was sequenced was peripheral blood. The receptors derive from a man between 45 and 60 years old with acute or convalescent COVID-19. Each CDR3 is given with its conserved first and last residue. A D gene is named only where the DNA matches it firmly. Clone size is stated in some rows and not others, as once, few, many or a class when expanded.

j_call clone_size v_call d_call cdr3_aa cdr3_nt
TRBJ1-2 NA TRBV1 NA CTSSQGGRGYGYTF TGCACCAGCAGCCAAGGGGGCAGGGGCTATGGCTACACCTTC
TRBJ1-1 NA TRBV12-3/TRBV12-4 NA CASSLFGREAFF TGTGCCAGCAGCCTCTTCGGCAGGGAAGCTTTCTTT
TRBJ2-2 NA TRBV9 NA CASSVDQVSDGELFF TGTGCCAGCAGCGTAGACCAGGTGTCGGACGGGGAGCTGTTTTTT
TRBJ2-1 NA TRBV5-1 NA CASSLGGGLDEQFF TGCGCCAGCAGCTTGGGGGGCGGTTTGGATGAGCAGTTCTTC
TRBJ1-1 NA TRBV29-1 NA CSVVPGAVNTEAFF TGCAGCGTGGTCCCGGGAGCGGTGAACACTGAAGCTTTCTTT
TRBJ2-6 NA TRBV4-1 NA CASSQDYTGSGANVLTF TGCGCCAGCAGCCAAGATTATACGGGCTCTGGGGCCAACGTCCTGACTTTC
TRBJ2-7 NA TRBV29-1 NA CSVIFEGVLNEQYF TGCAGCGTTATATTTGAGGGGGTCTTGAACGAGCAGTACTTC
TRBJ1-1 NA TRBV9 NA CASSVVKGAMNTEAFF TGTGCCAGCAGCGTAGTTAAGGGAGCCATGAACACTGAAGCTTTCTTT
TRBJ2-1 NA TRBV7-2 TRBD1 CASRQMTGVDYNEQFF TGTGCCAGCAGACAGATGACAGGGGTAGACTACAATGAGCAGTTCTTC
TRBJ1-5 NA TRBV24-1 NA CATSDAAGPSNQPQHF TGTGCCACCAGTGATGCCGCGGGCCCTAGCAATCAGCCCCAGCATTTT
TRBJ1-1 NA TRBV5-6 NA CASSLGQPMNTEAFF TGTGCCAGCAGCTTGGGACAGCCTATGAACACTGAAGCTTTCTTT
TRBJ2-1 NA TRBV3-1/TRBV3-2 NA CASSQEIGGGAYNEQFF TGTGCCAGCAGCCAAGAGATTGGAGGGGGCGCCTACAATGAGCAGTTCTTC
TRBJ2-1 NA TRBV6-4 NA CASSPGREAPYNEQFF TGTGCCAGCAGTCCCGGCCGAGAGGCCCCCTACAATGAGCAGTTCTTC
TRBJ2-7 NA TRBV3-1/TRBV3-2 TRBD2 CASSQGLAGDISYEQYF TGTGCCAGCAGCCAGGGACTAGCGGGGGACATTTCCTACGAGCAGTACTTC
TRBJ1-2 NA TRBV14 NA CASSPRTPLSYGYTF TGTGCCAGCAGCCCCCGGACACCGCTCTCCTATGGCTACACCTTC
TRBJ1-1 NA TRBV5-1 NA CASSLTGKNTEAFF TGCGCCAGCAGCTTGACAGGGAAGAACACTGAAGCTTTCTTT
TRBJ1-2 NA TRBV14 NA CASSQDRNYGYTF TGTGCCAGCAGCCAAGATCGTAACTATGGCTACACCTTC
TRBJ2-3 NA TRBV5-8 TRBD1 CASSSGQRSTDTQYF TGTGCCAGCAGCTCGGGACAGAGAAGCACAGATACGCAGTATTTT
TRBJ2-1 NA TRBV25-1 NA CASSAGESSYNEQFF TGTGCCAGCAGTGCCGGGGAGAGCTCCTACAATGAGCAGTTCTTC
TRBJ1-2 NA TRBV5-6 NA CASSLGTGLGTGYTF TGTGCCAGCAGCTTGGGAACGGGACTGGGAACGGGCTACACCTTC
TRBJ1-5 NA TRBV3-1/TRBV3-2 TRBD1 CASSQDQTGGFNQPQHF TGTGCCAGCAGCCAAGACCAAACAGGGGGCTTCAATCAGCCCCAGCATTTT
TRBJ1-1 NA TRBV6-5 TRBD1 CASNNRGDTEAFF TGTGCCAGCAATAACAGGGGAGACACTGAAGCTTTCTTT
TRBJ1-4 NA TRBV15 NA CATSSVVTNEKLFF TGTGCCACCAGCAGCGTAGTAACTAATGAAAAACTGTTTTTT
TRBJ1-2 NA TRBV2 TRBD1 CASSGGQGERSIGYTF TGTGCCAGCTCTGGCGGACAGGGGGAAAGGAGTATTGGCTACACCTTC
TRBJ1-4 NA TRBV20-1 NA CSVELEEKLFF TGCAGTGTTGAGTTGGAGGAAAAACTGTTTTTT
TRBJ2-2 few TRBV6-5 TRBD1 CASNLRQGRAGELFF TGTGCCAGCAACTTGAGACAGGGTCGGGCCGGGGAGCTGTTTTTT
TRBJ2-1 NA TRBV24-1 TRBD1 CATSDAGTGSNEQFF TGTGCCACCAGTGATGCCGGGACAGGGAGCAATGAGCAGTTCTTC
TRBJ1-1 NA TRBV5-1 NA CARSPGGGGRGTEAFF TGCGCCCGCAGCCCGGGAGGGGGGGGCCGCGGCACTGAAGCTTTCTTT
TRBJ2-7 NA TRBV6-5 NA CASSFPGAYEQYF TGTGCCAGCAGTTTCCCAGGGGCCTACGAGCAGTACTTC
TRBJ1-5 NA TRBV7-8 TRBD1 CASSPRQGGPQHF TGTGCCAGCAGCCCCCGACAGGGGGGGCCCCAGCATTTT
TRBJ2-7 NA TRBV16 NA CASSREGTGGYEQYF TGTGCCAGCAGCCGGGAGGGGACAGGCGGTTACGAGCAGTACTTC
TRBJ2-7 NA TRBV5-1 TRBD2 CASSWGLAGGREQYF TGCGCCAGCAGCTGGGGACTAGCGGGGGGGCGCGAGCAGTACTTC
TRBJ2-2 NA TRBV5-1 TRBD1 CASSPRTGADTGELFF TGCGCCAGCAGCCCCCGGACAGGGGCCGACACCGGGGAGCTGTTTTTT
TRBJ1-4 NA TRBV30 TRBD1 CAWTTGLNEKLFF TGTGCCTGGACGACAGGGCTGAACGAAAAACTGTTTTTT
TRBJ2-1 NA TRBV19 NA CASGQSGSYNEQFF TGTGCCAGTGGACAGTCGGGATCCTACAATGAGCAGTTCTTC
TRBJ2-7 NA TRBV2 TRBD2 CASTGTGTSGGLPYEQYF TGTGCCAGCACCGGAACGGGGACTAGCGGGGGGTTGCCCTACGAGCAGTACTTC
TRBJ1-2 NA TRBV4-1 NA CASSQEDSLLWYGYTF TGCGCCAGCAGCCAAGAGGACTCCCTCTTATGGTATGGCTACACCTTC
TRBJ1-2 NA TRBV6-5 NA CASSYSRNSLHGYTF TGTGCCAGCAGTTACTCCAGGAACTCACTCCATGGCTACACCTTC
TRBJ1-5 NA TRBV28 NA CASSFPGYSNQPQHF TGTGCCAGCAGTTTCCCGGGTTATAGCAATCAGCCCCAGCATTTT
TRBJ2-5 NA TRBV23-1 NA CASSKWARLGRETQYF TGCGCCAGCAGTAAGTGGGCCAGGTTGGGGCGGGAGACCCAGTACTTC
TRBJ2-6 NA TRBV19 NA CASSRTRAGANVLTF TGTGCCAGTAGTAGAACTAGGGCCGGGGCCAACGTCCTGACTTTC
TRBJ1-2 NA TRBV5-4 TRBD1 CASSPDRGLGYTF TGTGCCAGCAGTCCGGACAGGGGGCTTGGCTACACCTTC
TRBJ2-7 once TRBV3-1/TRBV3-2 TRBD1 CASSQGAGTGLRGEQYF TGTGCCAGCAGCCAAGGGGCCGGGACAGGGCTGAGGGGCGAGCAGTACTTC
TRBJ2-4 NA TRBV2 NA CASSARLSSNIQYF TGTGCCAGCAGTGCCCGCCTATCATCAAACATTCAGTACTTC